Listed here is a single TCR beta chain. The V gene lost 1 base and the J gene lost 4 bases, with 9 bases spanning the gap. The CDR3 runs 14 residues. CDR1 and CDR2 from the germline V gene are LNHNV and YYDKDF (reference sequence). The entry originates in a study of cytomegalovirus exposure and HLA in healthy donors. PCR employed 60 Vbeta and 13 Jbeta primers. Only in-frame clones appear in the TCRdb table, and some are missing; sequencing was by immunoSEQ multiplex PCR. The data show 72,000 or so clones, about 75% seen once. The receptor was isolated from a woman in her twenties or thirties in good health and CMV-seropositive. The chain joins TRBV15 to TRBJ2-3; the D gene is possibly TRBD2 (5 bases). Sample: PBMCs. The CDR3 here is CATSRVGNADTQYF. In DNA form, the CDR3 reads TGTGCCACCAGCAGAGTCGGGAATGCAGATACGCAGTATTTT. The full variable domain, its missing parts supplied by reference TRBV15 and TRBJ2-3, is DAMVIQNPRYQVTQFGKPVTLSCSQTLNHNVMYWYQQKSSQAPKLLFHYYDKDFNNEADTPDNFQSRRPNTSFCFLDIRSPGLGDTAMYLCATSRVGNADTQYFGPGTRLTVL.